This is a list of T cell receptor beta chains from one sample in a study of sequential checkpoint blockade in melanoma. TCRdb keeps only in-frame clones here, not all; method: immunoSEQ multiplex PCR. The data show around 7,500 clones, 60% seen once. The sample consisted of CD8+ T cells sorted from blood (inferred from file names), taken from a patient given nivolumab and ipilimumab in sequence. The receptors were gathered from a human donor with melanoma. CDR3s include the opening cysteine and the closing phenylalanine or tryptophan. Fields, in order: CDR3 length, V gene, D gene, J gene, clone size, CDR3 DNA, CDR3 protein. The D gene is left open where the match is weak. Not every row has a clone size; where given, it reads once, few, many or a size class.

length: 14
V: TRBV6-5
D: TRBD1
J: TRBJ1-5
size: few
DNA: TGTGCCAGCAGACGGACAGGTAGAAATCAGCCCCAGCATTTT
CDR3: CASRRTGRNQPQHF

length: 14
V: TRBV7-9
D: TRBD1
J: TRBJ1-4
size: -
DNA: TGTGCCAGCAGACGACAGGGGCAAGAGGAAAAACTGTTTTTT
CDR3: CASRRQGQEEKLFF

length: 14
V: TRBV27
D: TRBD1
J: TRBJ1-1
size: -
DNA: TGTGCCAGCAGCCTGACAGGGGTGAACACTGAAGCTTTCTTT
CDR3: CASSLTGVNTEAFF

length: 14
V: TRBV28
D: TRBD2
J: TRBJ2-7
size: -
DNA: TGTGCCAGCAACTCCGGGACTAGCGGGTCCGAGCAGTACTTC
CDR3: CASNSGTSGSEQYF

length: 12
V: TRBV4-1
D: TRBD1
J: TRBJ1-2
size: few
DNA: TGCGCCAGCGGACAGGGGGTTGATGGCTACACCTTC
CDR3: CASGQGVDGYTF

length: 13
V: TRBV6-6
D: TRBD1
J: TRBJ2-7
size: -
DNA: TGTGCCAGCAGTTACTCGAACAGGGGAGAGCAGTACTTC
CDR3: CASSYSNRGEQYF

length: 12
V: TRBV5-4
D: -
J: TRBJ2-7
size: few
DNA: TGCGCCAGCAGCTTGACGAGTGGCGAGCAGTACTTC
CDR3: CASSLTSGEQYF

length: 14
V: TRBV2
D: -
J: TRBJ2-7
size: -
DNA: TGTGCCAGCAGCTCCGGGACAACCTCCTACGAGCAGTACTTC
CDR3: CASSSGTTSYEQYF

length: 15
V: TRBV5-5
D: -
J: TRBJ1-5
size: once
DNA: TGTGCCAGCAGCTTGGACGGGGTTCCCAATCAGCCCCAGCATTTT
CDR3: CASSLDGVPNQPQHF

length: 13
V: TRBV7-9
D: -
J: TRBJ1-4
size: -
DNA: TGTGCCAGCAGCTTAGCAGGGGATGAAAAACTGTTTTTT
CDR3: CASSLAGDEKLFF

length: 13
V: TRBV4-3
D: TRBD1
J: TRBJ2-7
size: -
DNA: TGCGCCAGCAGCCAACGACAGGGCTACGAGCAGTACTTC
CDR3: CASSQRQGYEQYF

length: 15
V: TRBV27
D: -
J: TRBJ2-7
size: -
DNA: TGTGCCAGCAGTTGGTCAGTGAGGAGCTCCTACGAGCAGTACTTC
CDR3: CASSWSVRSSYEQYF

length: 17
V: TRBV19
D: TRBD1
J: TRBJ1-5
size: -
DNA: TGTGCCAGTAGTATCACCCCCCGACAGGGCACTAATCAGCCCCAGCATTTT
CDR3: CASSITPRQGTNQPQHF

length: 13
V: TRBV15
D: TRBD2
J: TRBJ2-7
size: -
DNA: TGTGCCACCAGCCCCGGGACTAGCTACGAGCAGTACTTC
CDR3: CATSPGTSYEQYF

length: 14
V: TRBV29-1
D: -
J: TRBJ1-1
size: few
DNA: TGCAGCGTTCGGGGGGTCGGGGGCGCGACTGAAGCTTTCTTT
CDR3: CSVRGVGGATEAFF

length: 16
V: TRBV5-6
D: -
J: TRBJ2-7
size: -
DNA: TGTGCCAGCAGCTTTTTGCGGACAGTCAATGACTACGAGCAGTACTTC
CDR3: CASSFLRTVNDYEQYF

length: 14
V: TRBV7-9
D: TRBD1
J: TRBJ2-7
size: once
DNA: TGTGCCAGCAGCTCGGGACAGAGACCCTACGAGCAGTACTTC
CDR3: CASSSGQRPYEQYF

length: 14
V: TRBV11-1
D: -
J: TRBJ2-1
size: -
DNA: TGTGCCAGCAGCTTAGCCCTAGCGTCCAATGAGCAGTTCTTC
CDR3: CASSLALASNEQFF

length: 14
V: TRBV10-1
D: TRBD2
J: TRBJ2-7
size: few
DNA: TGCGCCAGCAGGGGACCGGGACTAGCTCATGAGCAGTACTTC
CDR3: CASRGPGLAHEQYF

length: 15
V: TRBV19
D: -
J: TRBJ2-1
size: once
DNA: TGTGCCAGTAGTATAGGGGTGGGCGGGTTGAATGAGCAGTTCTTC
CDR3: CASSIGVGGLNEQFF

length: 13
V: TRBV28
D: -
J: TRBJ2-7
size: -
DNA: TGTGCCAGCAGTTTACGGTCGATTTCCGAGCAGTACTTC
CDR3: CASSLRSISEQYF

length: 16
V: TRBV5-1
D: TRBD2
J: TRBJ2-7
size: -
DNA: TGCGCCAGCAGCTCAGCACTAGCGGGAGATTGGTCCGAGCAGTACTTC
CDR3: CASSSALAGDWSEQYF